The 13 T cell receptor beta chains reported below all come from one sample, sequenced in a study of a mutant IDH1 vaccine in newly diagnosed glioma. The method was immunoSEQ multiplex PCR; TCRdb's version includes in-frame clones alone and lacks a portion of them. The table lists around 87,000 clones, 83% of them singletons. The time point denotes: baseline, week 1 (first vaccination visit). As to treatment: pre-vaccination baseline after standard-of-care therapy. Specimen: PBMCs, collected from a glioma patient treated with radiotherapy, temozolomide or both. Receptors originate from a woman aged 50 to 65 with glioma.

This CDR3 reads CAWGGDRENSGNTIYF. CDR3 nucleotide sequence: TGTGCCTGGGGGGGGGACAGGGAGAACTCTGGAAACACCATATATTTT. The J gene is TRBJ1-3, the V gene TRBV30; TRBD1 matches 9 bases. Germline lookup yields CDR1 GTSNPN and CDR2 SVGIG (reference sequence). This CDR3 spans 16 amino acids. The ends lost 5 bases at V and 0 bases at J; junction bases unmatched: 8.

The chain couples TRBV7-8 to TRBJ1-5; possibly TRBD1 for D (6 bases). This CDR3 has 16 amino acids. V was pared by 5 bases and J by 0 bases, with 14 bases between. CDR1 is SGHVS and CDR2 is FQNEAQ in the germline V gene. This CDR3 reads CASSPTGFYSNQPQHF. CDR3 DNA sequence: TGTGCCAGCAGCCCTACAGGGTTTTATAGCAATCAGCCCCAGCATTTT. Full variable domain (remainder filled in from reference TRBV7-8 and TRBJ1-5): GAGVSQSPRYKVAKRGQDVALRCDPISGHVSLFWYQQALGQGPEFLTYFQNEAQLDKSGLPSDRFFAERPEGSVSTLKIQRTQQEDSAVYLCASSPTGFYSNQPQHFGDGTRLSIL.

This clone was observed a single time. The gene calls are TRBV2 and TRBJ1-3; D is unclear. This CDR3 comprises 16 residues. V shed 5 bases and J shed 4 bases, with 18 bases lying between them. Germline loops: CDR1 SNHLY, CDR2 FYNNEI. Here the CDR3 reads CASSQTPEPPGNTIYF. CDR3 nucleotide sequence: TGTGCCAGCAGTCAGACACCCGAACCTCCCGGAAACACCATATATTTT.

The chain carries TRBV5-4 and TRBJ1-1; D gene unclear. Trimming took off 5 bases at V and 2 bases at J, with 10 bases between the two ends. The CDR3 has 13 amino acids. Germline-derived CDR1 and CDR2 are SGHNT and YYREEE (reference sequence). The CDR3 reads CASSEQINTEAFF. The CDR3 DNA follows: TGTGCCAGCAGTGAACAGATAAACACTGAAGCTTTCTTT.

The rearrangement links TRBV14 to TRBJ1-1; no definite D call. This CDR3 is built from 14 residues. V was shortened by 1 base and J by 7 bases, with 13 bases between the two germline ends. The germline gives CDR1 SGHDN, CDR2 FVKESK. CDR3: CASSQVRGHGEAFF. The CDR3 DNA reads as TGTGCCAGCAGCCAAGTCAGAGGGCACGGTGAAGCTTTCTTT.

The genes are TRBV13 and TRBJ1-2; 10 nucleotides line up with TRBD1. The CDR3 totals 15 residues. CDR1 PRHDT and CDR2 FYEKMQ come from the germline V gene (reference sequence). Trimming at V came to 6 bases and at J to 4 bases, leaving 8 bases not matched to a gene. CDR3 DNA sequence: TGTGCCAGCAGTGAAAGGGACAGGGGAGTCTATGGCTACACCTTC. Protein sequence: CASSERDRGVYGYTF.

This sequence joins TRBV5-1 and TRBJ1-1, with unresolved D. Looked up from germline, CDR1 is SGHRS and CDR2 is YFSETQ. Trimming stripped 0 bases from V and 0 bases from J, with 6 bases between. CDR3 length equals 14 residues. CDR3 in DNA: TGCGCCAGCAGCTTGGTTGGCGTGAACACTGAAGCTTTCTTT. It is translated as CASSLVGVNTEAFF.

The gene calls are TRBV2 and TRBJ2-5, with D uncertain. The CDR3 loop spans 13 amino acids. From germline, CDR1 is SNHLY and CDR2 FYNNEI. Trimming stripped 1 base from V and 5 bases from J, with 8 bases between. The CDR3 spells CASSEEYGETQYF. The CDR3 nucleotides are TGTGCCAGCAGTGAAGAATACGGGGAGACCCAGTACTTC.

The J gene is TRBJ2-3, the V gene TRBV6-5; D may correspond to TRBD1 or TRBD2 (5 bases each). The CDR3 spans 15 residues. Germline CDR1 MNHEY, CDR2 SVGAGI. The V end lost 2 bases, the J end lost 1 base, and 10 bases lay between the germline ends. DNA of the CDR3: TGTGCCAGCAGTTACAGAGGGGCCGGCACAGATACGCAGTATTTT. Its protein is CASSYRGAGTDTQYF.

The chain couples TRBV9 to TRBJ1-3; D is possibly TRBD1 (5 bases). Germline CDR1 SGDLS, CDR2 YYNGEE. The CDR3 consists of 15 residues. Trimming cost V 2 bases and J 3 bases, with 12 bases left between them. CDR3 nucleotides: TGTGCCAGCAGCGTGGGACCGGGGGGTGGAAACACCATATATTTT. Its translation: CASSVGPGGGNTIYF.

This clone was seen only a few times. CDR3 sequence: CSAWTDTEAFF. CDR3 DNA: TGCAGTGCTTGGACAGACACTGAAGCTTTCTTT. This chain links TRBV20-1 with TRBJ1-1, with a weak D call TRBD1 (6 bases). The CDR3 runs to 11 residues. V lost 5 bases to trimming and J lost 3 bases, with 7 bases between them. CDR1 DFQATT and CDR2 SNEGSKA come from the germline V gene (reference sequence).

The rearrangement links TRBV30 to TRBJ1-6; 8 bases are shared with TRBD1. The germline V gene encodes CDR1 GTSNPN and CDR2 SVGIG (reference sequence). With V trimmed by 2 bases and J by 6 bases, 9 bases remained unmatched. The length of the CDR3 is 16 residues. The CDR3 sequence is CAWSILRTGTNSPLHF. CDR3 sequence (DNA): TGTGCCTGGAGTATACTCCGGACAGGGACTAATTCACCCCTCCACTTT.

The rearrangement uses TRBV6-6 and TRBJ2-5; D gene uncertain. V dropped 2 bases and J dropped 2 bases, with 0 bases sitting between them. Germline CDR1 and CDR2: MNHNY and SVGAGI (reference sequence). This CDR3 is built from 11 residues. DNA for the CDR3: TGTGCCAGCAGTTACCAAGAGACCCAGTACTTC. This gives the protein CASSYQETQYF.